The subject of this entry is one T cell receptor beta chain. What it binds is not known. The data were taken from a study of Graves' ophthalmopathy and Graves' hyperthyroidism. The study's findings and limits: The model flagged ophthalmopathy progression at about 68% sensitivity and 72% to 85% specificity.

The authors amplified TCR beta CDR3 regions from RNA transcripts. After a first-round RT-PCR with HTBI primers, a second-round multiplex PCR was run. TCRdb passed the multiplex PCR reads through MiXCR, listing each CDR3 protein once. The top ten clones hold 7.1% of a sample with roughly 610,000 distinct CDR3 sequences, about 20% of them seen once. Ineligible for inclusion were patients with other autoimmune diseases, uncontrolled infections, pregnancy or lactation. Serum thyroxine and TRAb, along with clinical symptoms, thyroid ultrasound and orbital computed tomography, were what diagnosis relied on. The germline V gene encodes CDR1 SGHRS and CDR2 YFSETQ. The CDR3 length is 16 residues. V shed 1 base and J shed 5 bases, with 15 bases lying between them.

This sequence was found in a woman between 18 and 29 years old with stable Graves' hyperthyroidism. Some clones in this sample may be carry-over from other donors' samples. The specimen was peripheral blood. The chain has TRBV5-1 and TRBJ2-2; D might be TRBD2 (6 bases). CDR3 loop: CASSLLTGGWTGELFF. In DNA form, the CDR3 reads TGCGCCAGCAGCTTGCTTACAGGAGGGTGGACCGGGGAGCTGTTTTTT.